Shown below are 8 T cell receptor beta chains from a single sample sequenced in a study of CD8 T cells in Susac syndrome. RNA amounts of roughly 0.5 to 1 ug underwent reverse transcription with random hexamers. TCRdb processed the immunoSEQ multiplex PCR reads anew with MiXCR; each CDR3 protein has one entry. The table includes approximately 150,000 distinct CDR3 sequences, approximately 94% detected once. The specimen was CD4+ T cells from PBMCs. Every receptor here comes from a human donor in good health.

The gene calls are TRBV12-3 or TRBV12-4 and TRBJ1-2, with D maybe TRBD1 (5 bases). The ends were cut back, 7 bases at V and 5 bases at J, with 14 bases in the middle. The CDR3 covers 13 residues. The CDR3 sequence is CASKPGGGYGYTF. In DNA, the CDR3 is TGTGCCAGCAAGCCGGGGGGTGGGTATGGCTACACCTTC.

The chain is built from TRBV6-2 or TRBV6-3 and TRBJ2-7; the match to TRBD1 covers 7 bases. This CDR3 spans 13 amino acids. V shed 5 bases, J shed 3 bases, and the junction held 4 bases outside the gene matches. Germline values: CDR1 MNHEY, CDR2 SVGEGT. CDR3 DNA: TGTGCCAGCAGTAGAGGGACAGACTACGAGCAGTACTTC. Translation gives CASSRGTDYEQYF.

The CDR3 DNA follows: TGTGCCAGCAGCCAGCCCGACTCCCAGGGGGCAAGTGAAAAACTGTTTTTT. This encodes CASSQPDSQGASEKLFF. J is TRBJ1-4 and V is TRBV4-2, with 8 bases that match TRBD1. Germline V gives CDR1 LGHNA, CDR2 YNFKEQ. The CDR3 spans 17 residues. V lost 3 bases and J lost 7; bases outside the gene matches: 13.

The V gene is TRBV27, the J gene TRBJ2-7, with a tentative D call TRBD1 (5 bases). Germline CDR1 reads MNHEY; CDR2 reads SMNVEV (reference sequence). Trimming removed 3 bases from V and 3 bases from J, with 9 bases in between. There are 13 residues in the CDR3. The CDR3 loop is CASSFKQGYEQYF. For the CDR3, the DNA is TGTGCCAGCAGTTTTAAGCAGGGCTACGAGCAGTACTTC.

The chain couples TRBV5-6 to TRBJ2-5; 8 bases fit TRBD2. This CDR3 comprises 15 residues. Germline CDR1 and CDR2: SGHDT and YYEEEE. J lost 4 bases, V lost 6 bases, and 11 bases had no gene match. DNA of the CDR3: TGTGCCAGCACTACGGGGGGGCTGAGGGGAGAGACCCAGTACTTC. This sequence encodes CASTTGGLRGETQYF.

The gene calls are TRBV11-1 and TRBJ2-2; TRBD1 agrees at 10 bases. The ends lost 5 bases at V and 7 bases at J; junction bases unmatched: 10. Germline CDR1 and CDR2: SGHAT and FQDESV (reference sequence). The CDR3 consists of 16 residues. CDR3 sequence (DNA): TGTGCCAGCAGCCCCCGGACAGGGGGTAGATTCGGGGAGCTGTTTTTT. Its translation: CASSPRTGGRFGELFF.

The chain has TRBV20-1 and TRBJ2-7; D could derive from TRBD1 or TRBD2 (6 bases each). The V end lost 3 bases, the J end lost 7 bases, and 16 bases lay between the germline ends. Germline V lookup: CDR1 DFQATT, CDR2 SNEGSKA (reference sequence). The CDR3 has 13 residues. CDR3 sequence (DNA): TGCAGTGCTAGGGACACAGGGACTTGGGAGCAGTACTTC. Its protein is CSARDTGTWEQYF.

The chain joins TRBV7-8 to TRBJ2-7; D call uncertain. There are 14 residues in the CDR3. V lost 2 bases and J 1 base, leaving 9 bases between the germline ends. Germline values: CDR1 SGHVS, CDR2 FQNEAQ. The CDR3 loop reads CASSLKPSSYEQYF. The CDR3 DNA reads TGTGCCAGCAGCTTAAAGCCCAGTTCCTACGAGCAGTACTTC.